This entry lists 23 T cell receptor beta chains sequenced from one sample in a study of cytomegalovirus exposure and HLA in healthy donors. Profiled with immunoSEQ multiplex PCR; TCRdb holds only in-frame clones, not every one. This sample yields 200,000 to 250,000 clones, of which 80% to 90% are seen a single time; 2% to 3% belongs to the top ten. Sequenced material: PBMCs. The receptors shown here come from a man aged 18-30 years in good health and CMV-seronegative.

The CDR3 sequence is CASDRYGGANEQFF. In DNA form, the CDR3 reads TGTGCCAGCGACAGATACGGGGGGGCCAATGAGCAGTTCTTC. The rearrangement uses TRBV7-2 and TRBJ2-1; TRBD2 matches at 8 bases. The CDR3 loop spans 14 amino acids. Germline V gene data show CDR1 as SGHTA and CDR2 as FQGNSA. The V and J ends lost 8 bases and 6 bases, in that order; junction bases with no gene match: 9.

The chain carries TRBV4-3 and TRBJ2-2, with 10 bases that match TRBD2. Germline CDR1 and CDR2: LGHNA and YSLEER. Losses at the gene ends were 0 bases for V and 6 bases for J; bases not matched to a gene: 7. This CDR3 comprises 17 residues. CDR3 DNA sequence: TGCGCCAGCAGCCAAGAGGGGCTAGCGGGAGTCCCCGGGGAGCTGTTTTTT. Its translation: CASSQEGLAGVPGELFF.

This chain links TRBV6-5 with TRBJ1-4; no clear D gene. Trimming took off 2 bases at V and 8 bases at J, with 9 bases between the two ends. The germline CDR1 and CDR2 sequences are MNHEY and SVGAGI. CDR3 length: 13 residues. The CDR3 loop is CASSYGVWEKLFF. CDR3 coding DNA: TGTGCCAGCAGTTACGGAGTATGGGAAAAACTGTTTTTT.

The chain employs TRBV12-5 and TRBJ2-5; maybe TRBD1 (5 bases). CDR3 length: 16 amino acids. Trimming took off 1 base at V and 5 bases at J, with 17 bases between the two ends. Germline loops: CDR1 LGHNT, CDR2 FRNRAP. The chain's CDR3 is CASGLDPLRAGETQYF. CDR3 in DNA: TGTGCTAGTGGTTTGGACCCCCTCAGGGCCGGGGAGACCCAGTACTTC.

The V call is TRBV21-1, the J call TRBJ2-1; TRBD2, the D gene given by the table, was not confirmed from the DNA. TRBV21-1 is a pseudogene segment. The CDR3 has 16 residues. CDR3 coding DNA: TGTGCCAGCAAGAAGATTAGCGGGAGGTCCTACAATGAGCAGTTCTTC. Translated, it gives CASKKISGRSYNEQFF.

The V gene is TRBV28, the J gene TRBJ1-2; D may be TRBD1 (6 bases). Trimming removed 6 bases from V and 4 bases from J, with 18 bases in between. CDR1 and CDR2 from the germline V gene are MDHEN and SYDVKM. The CDR3 covers 15 residues. CDR3 residues: CASSSPGTQPYGYTF. As DNA, the CDR3 is TGTGCCAGCAGCTCCCCAGGGACACAACCCTATGGCTACACCTTC.

The V and J genes are TRBV7-2 and TRBJ1-2; no reliable D call. Germline loops: CDR1 SGHTA, CDR2 FQGNSA. The CDR3 sequence is 14 residues long. Trimming took off 5 bases at V and 5 bases at J, with 15 bases between the two ends. The CDR3 DNA reads TGTGCCAGCAGCCTATCCTATGAGGGATATGGCTACACCTTC. Protein product: CASSLSYEGYGYTF. The full variable domain, completed using reference TRBV7-2 and TRBJ1-2, is GAGVSQSPSNKVTEKGKDVELRCDPISGHTALYWYRQSLGQGLEFLIYFQGNSAPDKSGLPSDRFSAERTGGSVSTLTIQRTQQEDSAVYLCASSLSYEGYGYTFGSGTRLTVV.

The chain employs TRBV2 and TRBJ1-6, with 7 bases that match TRBD1. The CDR3 has 15 amino acids. Germline loops: CDR1 SNHLY, CDR2 FYNNEI. J gave up 5 bases and V 7 bases, and 8 bases lay outside the gene matches. The CDR3 region has the DNA TGTGCCAGCACTAGAACGGGACAGAATAATTCACCCCTCCACTTT. Protein product: CASTRTGQNNSPLHF.

This clone was picked up a small number of times. The chain employs TRBV29-1 and TRBJ1-1; no reliable D call. The germline V and J ends were trimmed by 4 bases and 6 bases, with 6 bases remaining between them. CDR3 length: 10 residues. Looked up from germline, CDR1 is SQVTM and CDR2 is ANQGSEA. The CDR3 region is CSVASAEAFF. CDR3 in DNA: TGCAGCGTTGCGAGTGCTGAAGCTTTCTTT.

The rearrangement uses TRBV6-5 and TRBJ1-2, with D possibly TRBD1 on 6 matching bases. The CDR3 is 13 residues long. CDR1 is MNHEY and CDR2 is SVGAGI in the germline V gene. The V and J ends lost 8 bases and 5 bases respectively, with 15 bases between them. In DNA form, the CDR3 reads TGTGCCAGCCAAACCGTGGGGGCGTATGGCTACACCTTC. This codes for CASQTVGAYGYTF.

The chain joins TRBV18 to TRBJ2-7; D gene unclear. The CDR3 runs 15 residues. CDR1 KGHSH and CDR2 LQKENI come from the germline V gene. Trimming took off 5 bases at V and 2 bases at J, with 16 bases between the two ends. The CDR3 DNA follows: TGTGCCAGCTCAACCACCGGCGGTACTGCCTACGAGCAGTACTTC. It specifies CASSTTGGTAYEQYF.

The chain joins TRBV6-1 to TRBJ2-1, with 9 nucleotides matching TRBD2. The CDR3 has 16 amino acids. CDR1 is MNHNS, CDR2 SASEGT, per germline. The junction had 4 bases not matched to a gene; V was cut back by 4 bases and J by 0 bases. CDR3 loop: CASSGLAGYSYNEQFF. Written as DNA, the CDR3 is TGTGCCAGCAGTGGGCTAGCGGGGTACTCCTACAATGAGCAGTTCTTC.

J is TRBJ1-6 and V is TRBV27; D ambiguous. CDR3 length equals 18 residues. The V end lost 2 bases, the J end lost 0 bases, and 14 bases lay between the germline ends. Looked up from germline, CDR1 is MNHEY and CDR2 is SMNVEV (reference sequence). The DNA of the CDR3 is TGTGCCAGCAGTTTACTAGCAGAACCTAGCTCCTATAATTCACCCCTCCACTTT. Its translation is CASSLLAEPSSYNSPLHF.

The gene calls are TRBV4-2 and TRBJ1-6; D gene unclear. This CDR3 region has 13 residues. Germline lookup yields CDR1 LGHNA and CDR2 YNFKEQ. Trimming stripped 4 bases from V and 6 bases from J, with 7 bases between. The CDR3 loop is CASSPRVNSPLHF. The DNA for the CDR3 is TGTGCCAGCAGCCCACGGGTTAATTCACCCCTCCACTTT.

The genes are TRBV29-1 and TRBJ2-1; 12 positions agree with TRBD2. V lost 6 bases, J lost 9 bases, and 12 bases stayed unmatched. The CDR3 loop spans 15 amino acids. Germline loops: CDR1 SQVTM, CDR2 ANQGSEA. The CDR3 DNA follows: TGCAGCGTCTCTTCTAGCGGGAGGGGCGTCGGTGAGCAGTTCTTC. This encodes CSVSSSGRGVGEQFF.

The CDR3 reads CARQWAPSYEQYF. The CDR3 DNA is TGTGCCAGACAATGGGCCCCCTCCTACGAGCAGTACTTC. This chain connects TRBV6-5 to TRBJ2-7; D remains unclear. Germline CDR1 reads MNHEY; CDR2 reads SVGAGI. The CDR3 has 13 residues. Trimming took 9 bases from V and 0 from J, leaving 12 bases between them.

V gene TRBV5-1 combines with J gene TRBJ2-7; 8 bases agree with TRBD2. V lost 3 bases, J lost 4 bases, and 6 bases stayed unmatched. From germline, CDR1 is SGHRS and CDR2 YFSETQ. CDR3 length: 14 amino acids. Here the CDR3 DNA reads TGCGCCAGCAGCTCCGCGGGAGGTAGATACGAGCAGTACTTC. The encoded protein is CASSSAGGRYEQYF.

Written as DNA, the CDR3 is TGTGCCAGCTCACCCGGGGGGGAAAAAACCTATGGCTACACCTTC. Residues: CASSPGGEKTYGYTF. The chain employs TRBV18 and TRBJ1-2; tentative D call: TRBD1 (5 bases). In germline, CDR1 is KGHSH, CDR2 LQKENI. The CDR3 consists of 15 residues. V was cut by 3 bases and J by 4 bases, with 15 bases left in between.

The V gene is TRBV28, the J gene TRBJ1-2; D is undetermined. The CDR3 extends over 12 amino acids. The V and J ends lost 1 base and 7 bases respectively, with 7 bases between them. The germline gives CDR1 MDHEN, CDR2 SYDVKM. In nucleotides, the CDR3 is TGTGCCAGCAGTTTATCTGGAGGTGGCTACACCTTC. Translating it yields CASSLSGGGYTF.

This CDR3 reads CASSPGRGVSGANVLTF. The DNA for the CDR3 is TGTGCCAGCTCGCCGGGTCGGGGTGTGTCTGGGGCCAACGTCCTGACTTTC. The V call is TRBV18, the J call TRBJ2-6; perhaps TRBD2 as D (5 bases). This CDR3 has 17 residues. V lost 6 bases and J lost 1, with 16 bases in between. Germline V gene sequence: CDR1 KGHSH, CDR2 LQKENI. Using reference TRBV18 and TRBJ2-6 for the parts outside the CDR3, the full variable domain is NAGVMQNPRHLVRRRGQEARLRCSPMKGHSHVYWYRQLPEEGLKFMVYLQKENIIDESGMPKERFSAEFPKEGPSILRIQQVVRGDSAAYFCASSPGRGVSGANVLTFGAGSRLTVL.

This chain links TRBV2 with TRBJ1-2; D possibly corresponds to TRBD1 (5 bases). Germline-derived CDR1 and CDR2 are SNHLY and FYNNEI. Trimming cost V 0 bases and J 6 bases, with 14 bases left between them. The CDR3 is 15 residues long. The CDR3 DNA reads TGTGCCAGCAGTGAAGCGGTGGCGGGGGTAAATGGCTACACCTTC. Translation gives CASSEAVAGVNGYTF.

V gene TRBV7-9 combines with J gene TRBJ2-2; TRBD2 matches at 13 bases. V shed 11 bases and J 5 bases; nucleotides not matched to a gene: 8. Germline lookup yields CDR1 SEHNR and CDR2 FQNEAQ (reference sequence). The CDR3 sequence is 15 residues long. The CDR3 DNA is TGTGCCCTCTCGGGACTAGCGGGACGGACCGGGGAGCTGTTTTTT. Protein: CALSGLAGRTGELFF. Filled out from reference TRBV7-9 and TRBJ2-2, the complete variable domain reads DTGVSQNPRHKITKRGQNVTFRCDPISEHNRLYWYRQTLGQGPEFLTYFQNEAQLEKSRLLSDRFSAERPKGSFSTLEIQRTEQGDSAMYLCALSGLAGRTGELFFGEGSRLTVL.

The V gene is TRBV2, the J gene TRBJ2-3; no reliable D call. From germline, CDR1 is SNHLY and CDR2 FYNNEI. This CDR3 has 14 amino acids. Between the trimmed V and J ends, which lost 3 bases and 4 bases, there was a span of 11 bases. The CDR3 region is CASSDPSSADTQYF. In DNA, the CDR3 is TGTGCCAGCAGTGATCCTAGTTCCGCAGATACGCAGTATTTT.